Below are 3 T cell receptor beta chains sequenced from a single sample in a study of CXCR3-negative and CXCR3-positive naive CD8 T cells (dated by TCRdb to between 2018 and 2020). Beyond this particular receptor, the publication reports: Compared with CXCR3-negative naive cells, CXCR3-positive naive cells had TRB CDR3s with higher hydrophobicity (lower Kidera factor 4), lower energy, and higher strength and volume indices.

Sequenced using a NextSeq 550. The Human TCR Profiling Kit (MiLaboratory) was used to make UMI-labeled 5' RACE TRB cDNA libraries. One entry per CDR3 protein sequence results from the TCRdb reprocessing of the reads, with DNA left out. The sample has under 75,000 distinct CDR3 sequences on record. The ten largest clones represent 0.71% of the sample. These receptors' antigens are unknown. The source material was naive CXCR3+ CD8+ T cells from blood. Per the publication, the cell subset or site label means: CD45RO-CCR7+CD27+CD95- naive CD8+ T cells expressing CXCR3 (TNR3+). The receptors derive from a human donor in good health. Some clones in this sample may be carry-over from other donors' samples.

This sequence joins TRBV12-5 and TRBJ2-5. The CDR3 consists of 12 residues. The germline V gene has CDR1 LGHNT and CDR2 FRNRAP. The CDR3 sequence is CASGLLRETQYF.

The rearrangement uses TRBV29-1 and TRBJ2-5; the D call from TCRdb, TRBD2, cannot be confirmed without DNA. Germline V CDR1 and CDR2: SQVTM, ANQGSEA. This CDR3 comprises 12 residues. The CDR3 here is CSGLAGEETQYF. Full variable domain (missing parts from reference TRBV29-1 and TRBJ2-5): SAVISQKPSRDICQRGTSLTIQCQVDSQVTMMFWYRQQPGQSLTLIATANQGSEATYESGFVIDKFPISRPNLTFSTLTVSNMSPEDSSIYLCSGLAGEETQYFGPGTRLLVL.

V is TRBV29-1 and J is TRBJ1-3. The CDR3 runs 16 residues. Germline values: CDR1 SQVTM, CDR2 ANQGSEA. CDR3 sequence: CSVESGPQDSGNTIYF.